Following are 11 T cell receptor beta chains from one sample sequenced in a study of somatic mutations in cytotoxic T cells in rheumatoid arthritis. Repertoires were generated with immunoSEQ multiplex PCR, while TCRdb's copy carries only in-frame clones and drops some. The sample gives 16,000 or so clones, over 65% of which show up once; roughly 4.5% is in the top ten. Sequenced: CD8+ T cells sorted from blood. These receptors were obtained from an adult with rheumatoid arthritis.

This clone was seen once. This sequence joins TRBV2 and TRBJ2-1, with D perhaps matching TRBD2 (5 bases). V was pared by 5 bases and J by 8 bases, with 7 bases between. The CDR3 covers 11 residues. Germline-derived CDR1 and CDR2 are SNHLY and FYNNEI. As DNA, the CDR3 is TGTGCCAGCAGTCAGAGGGATGAGCAGTTCTTC. It codes for CASSQRDEQFF.

V gene TRBV11-2 combines with J gene TRBJ1-1; D is uncertain. Germline V CDR1 and CDR2: SGHAT, FQNNGV. This CDR3 has 13 amino acids. V shed 2 bases and J shed 4 bases, with 8 bases lying between them. CDR3 loop: CASSLSRSTEAFF. The CDR3 DNA follows: TGTGCCAGCAGCTTAAGTAGGTCCACTGAAGCTTTCTTT.

The genes are TRBV5-5 and TRBJ2-7; D is possibly TRBD1 (5 bases). This CDR3 region has 12 residues. The germline gives CDR1 SGHKS, CDR2 YYEKEE (reference sequence). The V end was cut by 4 bases, the J end by 3 bases, with 8 bases between. CDR3 in DNA: TGTGCCAGCAGCGATCAGGGCTACGAGCAGTACTTC. This translates into CASSDQGYEQYF.

The chain carries TRBV27 and TRBJ2-1; no definite D call. CDR1 and CDR2 (germline): MNHEY, SMNVEV (reference sequence). The CDR3 is 12 residues long. V was clipped by 5 bases and J by 10 bases, with 12 bases between them. DNA of the CDR3: TGTGCCAGCAGTCATCCCAGTGGGGAGCAGTTCTTC. Translation gives CASSHPSGEQFF.

The sample holds one count of this clone. The V and J genes are TRBV25-1 and TRBJ2-1, with 8 bases matching TRBD1. This CDR3 spans 16 amino acids. Germline lookup yields CDR1 MGHDK and CDR2 SYGVNS. Germline trimming cut 1 base from V and 1 base from J; bases unmatched to any gene: 3. CDR3 region: CASSEWRQGSYNEQFF. Here the CDR3 DNA reads TGTGCCAGCAGTGAATGGAGACAGGGGTCCTACAATGAGCAGTTCTTC.

The chain employs TRBV2 and TRBJ2-1; perhaps D is TRBD1 or TRBD2 (5 bases each). V dropped 2 bases and J dropped 7 bases, with 15 bases sitting between them. Germline loops: CDR1 SNHLY, CDR2 FYNNEI. CDR3 size: 15 residues. DNA for the CDR3: TGTGCCAGCAGTGAATGGCCTAGTGGGGGTAATGAGCAGTTCTTC. This codes for CASSEWPSGGNEQFF.

The chain recombines TRBV7-9 with TRBJ2-3; 12 bases match TRBD2. CDR1 and CDR2 (germline): SEHNR, FQNEAQ (reference sequence). CDR3 length: 16 residues. The J segment lost 4 bases and the V segment lost 5 bases, leaving 7 bases of the junction unmatched. As DNA, the CDR3 is TGTGCCAGCAGCCTTCAGACTAGCGGGGGTGCAGATACGCAGTATTTT. This sequence encodes CASSLQTSGGADTQYF.

The chain employs TRBV9 and TRBJ2-4; possibly TRBD2 for D (7 bases). The germline V gene encodes CDR1 SGDLS and CDR2 YYNGEE. The CDR3 is 16 amino acids. V lost 0 bases, J lost 1 base, and 11 bases lay in between. The CDR3 region has the DNA TGTGCCAGCAGCGTAGAGGGGGGGGGCGCCAAAAACATTCAGTACTTC. Protein: CASSVEGGGAKNIQYF.

This chain connects TRBV4-1 to TRBJ2-1; the D gene is possibly TRBD2 (6 bases). There are 14 residues in the CDR3. CDR1 MGHRA and CDR2 YSYEKL come from the germline V gene. The ends were cut back, 0 bases at V and 9 bases at J, with 12 bases in the middle. The CDR3 loop reads CASSQDMEGVEQFF. The CDR3 bases are TGCGCCAGCAGCCAAGACATGGAGGGTGTTGAGCAGTTCTTC.

The chain uses TRBV9 and TRBJ1-1; D unresolved. Germline CDR1 reads SGDLS; CDR2 reads YYNGEE. The CDR3 has 16 residues. The V end was cut by 2 bases, the J end by 0 bases, with 14 bases between. The CDR3, as DNA: TGTGCCAGCAGCGTCACAGAGAACGGTATGAACACTGAAGCTTTCTTT. Protein product: CASSVTENGMNTEAFF.

The V call is TRBV30, the J call TRBJ2-7, with a possible D match to TRBD1 (6 bases). This CDR3 is built from 13 residues. Deletions cut 6 bases from V and 4 bases from J, with 16 bases between. Germline V CDR1 and CDR2: GTSNPN, SVGIG (reference sequence). CDR3 sequence reads: CACRTEVKYEQYF. DNA for the CDR3: TGTGCCTGTAGGACAGAAGTAAAATACGAGCAGTACTTC. The variable domain in full, with the rest retrieved from reference TRBV30 and TRBJ2-7, is SQTIHQWPATLVQPVGSPLSLECTVEGTSNPNLYWYRQAAGRGLQLLFYSVGIGQISSEVPQNLSASRPQDRQFILSSKKLLLSDSGFYLCACRTEVKYEQYFGPGTRLTVT.